Following are 28 T cell receptor beta chains from one sample sequenced in a study of T-cell memory formation after mild COVID-19. MiXCR was run by TCRdb on the 5' RACE reads, yielding one entry per CDR3 protein. The sample holds fewer than 400,000 distinct CDR3 sequences, roughly 13% seen once. Sequenced input: PBMCs or a T cell subset sorted from them (not recorded which). Source of these receptors: a young man who had mild COVID-19 (a few samples of this study predate the infection). Cell type and time point are not known.

This chain uses TRBV2 with TRBJ2-7; D ambiguous. Trimming removed 3 bases at V and 0 bases at J, with 9 bases between. The CDR3 totals 14 residues. Germline V gene sequence: CDR1 SNHLY, CDR2 FYNNEI. CDR3 DNA: TGTGCCAGCAGTGATACGGTACACTCCTACGAGCAGTACGTC. It specifies CASSDTVHSYEQYV.

The V gene is TRBV6-2 or TRBV6-3, the J gene TRBJ2-3; unclear D gene. Trimming shortened V by 2 bases and J by 2 bases, and 14 bases separated the two germline ends. CDR1 and CDR2 (germline): MNHEY, SVGEGT. The CDR3 is made up of 16 amino acids. Here the CDR3 reads CASSYVDFRATDTQYF. DNA of the CDR3: TGTGCCAGCAGTTACGTCGACTTTCGGGCCACAGATACGCAGTATTTT.

This clonotype has only a few counts. V usage is TRBV18 and J usage is TRBJ2-1; D might be TRBD1 (5 bases). This CDR3 has 15 residues. V lost 3 bases and J 1 base, leaving 10 bases between the germline ends. The germline gives CDR1 KGHSH, CDR2 LQKENI. CDR3 loop: CASSPIRGSYNEQFF. CDR3 in DNA: TGTGCCAGCTCACCCATTAGGGGTTCCTACAATGAGCAGTTCTTC.

This rearrangement joins TRBV5-1 to TRBJ1-2; TRBD1 matches at 9 bases. Germline values: CDR1 SGHRS, CDR2 YFSETQ. The CDR3 contains 15 residues. With 5 bases clipped from V and 5 bases from J, the junction kept 10 bases outside the gene matches. The chain's CDR3 is CASRTHGDRGYGYTF. DNA for the CDR3: TGCGCCAGCAGGACCCATGGCGACAGGGGGTATGGCTACACCTTC.

The rearrangement links TRBV27 to TRBJ1-1; no clear D. Germline CDR1 is MNHEY and CDR2 is SMNVEV (reference sequence). V lost 2 bases and J 4 bases, leaving 11 bases between the germline ends. The CDR3 has 14 residues. The CDR3 nucleotides read TGTGCCAGCAGTTTAGGGAAGGTGGCCACTGAAGCTTTCTTT. This translates into CASSLGKVATEAFF.

This clonotype showed up just a few times. The chain joins TRBV6-5 to TRBJ2-5; D is unresolved. The ends were cut back, 5 bases at V and 5 bases at J, with 12 bases in the middle. Germline V gene data show CDR1 as MNHEY and CDR2 as SVGAGI. The length of the CDR3 is 13 residues. For the CDR3, the DNA is TGTGCCAGCAGTAAACGGTTCTCCGAGACCCAGTACTTC. Translation: CASSKRFSETQYF.

This clonotype occurred a few times. This chain uses TRBV4-1 with TRBJ2-7; 7 bases match TRBD2. Losses at the gene ends were 4 bases for V and 2 bases for J; bases not matched to a gene: 8. The germline V gene encodes CDR1 MGHRA and CDR2 YSYEKL. This CDR3 is 15 amino acids long. CDR3 amino acids: CASSPLIGLAYEQYF. DNA for the CDR3: TGCGCCAGCAGCCCACTTATTGGACTAGCCTACGAGCAGTACTTC.

This clonotype was seen ten or more times. The V and J genes are TRBV7-2 and TRBJ2-2; TRBD2 aligns across 7 bases. The J segment lost 0 bases and the V segment lost 2 bases, leaving 6 bases of the junction unmatched. The CDR3 has 17 amino acids. Germline loops: CDR1 SGHTA, CDR2 FQGNSA. The CDR3 loop reads CASSLWAGVPNTGELFF. The CDR3 DNA reads as TGTGCCAGCAGCTTATGGGCGGGGGTTCCGAACACCGGGGAGCTGTTTTTT. Looking up the rest from reference TRBV7-2 and TRBJ2-2 gives the full variable domain: GAGVSQSPSNKVTEKGKDVELRCDPISGHTALYWYRQSLGQGLEFLIYFQGNSAPDKSGLPSDRFSAERTGGSVSTLTIQRTQQEDSAVYLCASSLWAGVPNTGELFFGEGSRLTVL.

There are many counts of this clonotype. The gene calls are TRBV4-2 and TRBJ2-3, with no clear D. CDR3 length: 16 residues. V was trimmed by 1 base and J by 5 bases, leaving 16 bases between them. Germline loops: CDR1 LGHNA, CDR2 YNFKEQ. The CDR3 protein is CASSQGFSGYEDTQYF. Here the CDR3 DNA reads TGTGCCAGCAGCCAAGGATTCTCCGGTTATGAAGATACGCAGTATTTT.

This clonotype was counted only a few times. CDR3 DNA: TGTGCCAGTAGGCCCGACAGGGCGGACGAGGGAAAACTGTTTTTT. Translated, it gives CASRPDRADEGKLFF. This rearrangement joins TRBV19 to TRBJ1-4, with 7 nucleotides matching TRBD1. The junction had 14 bases not matched to a gene; V was cut back by 6 bases and J by 10 bases. Germline V gene sequence: CDR1 LNHDA, CDR2 SQIVND (reference sequence). CDR3 size: 15 residues.

This clonotype was seen only a few times. V gene TRBV6-2 or TRBV6-3 combines with J gene TRBJ2-2; a possible D gene is TRBD2 (5 bases). Between the trimmed V and J ends, which lost 7 bases and 1 base, there was a span of 16 bases. The germline V gene has CDR1 MNHEY and CDR2 SVGEGT. CDR3 length equals 16 residues. This CDR3 is CASTPLGRLNTGELFF. DNA for the CDR3: TGTGCCAGCACCCCACTAGGGAGACTGAACACCGGGGAGCTGTTTTTT.

This clonotype came up many times. The chain couples TRBV12-3 or TRBV12-4 to TRBJ1-5; TRBD1 aligns across 7 bases. V was clipped by 7 bases and J by 2 bases; unmatched bases: 5. The CDR3 is 14 residues long. The CDR3 sequence: CASNPTGGNQPQHF. The CDR3 nucleotides are TGTGCCAGCAATCCTACAGGGGGCAATCAGCCCCAGCATTTT.

The V gene is TRBV5-1, the J gene TRBJ2-3, with D perhaps TRBD1 or TRBD2 (7 bases each). The CDR3 extends over 15 amino acids. The germline V gene encodes CDR1 SGHRS and CDR2 YFSETQ. The V end was cut by 5 bases, the J end by 2 bases, with 15 bases between. The chain's CDR3 is CASSPRGGDTDTQYF. CDR3 DNA sequence: TGCGCCAGCAGTCCCAGGGGGGGAGACACAGATACGCAGTATTTT.

There are a few counts of this clonotype. The rearrangement joins TRBV28 to TRBJ2-1; D possibly corresponds to TRBD2 (6 bases). This CDR3 is built from 14 residues. Germline values: CDR1 MDHEN, CDR2 SYDVKM. Trimming cost V 5 bases and J 8 bases, with 16 bases left between them. The chain's CDR3 is CASSPGTPLDEQFF. The CDR3 DNA is TGTGCCAGCAGTCCAGGGACTCCTTTGGATGAGCAGTTCTTC.

The chain uses TRBV12-3 or TRBV12-4 and TRBJ2-7, with 8 bases aligning to TRBD1. With V trimmed by 5 bases and J by 0 bases, 9 bases remained unmatched. This CDR3 is 16 amino acids long. The CDR3 here is CASSPDRGGSSYEQYF. Here the CDR3 DNA reads TGTGCCAGCAGTCCCGACAGGGGTGGTTCCTCCTACGAGCAGTACTTC.

The sample holds a few counts of this clonotype. V gene TRBV18 combines with J gene TRBJ2-1, with D possibly being TRBD2 (7 bases). CDR1 is KGHSH and CDR2 is LQKENI in the germline V gene. This CDR3 has 15 amino acids. Trimming left V 2 bases short and J 7 bases short, with 15 bases between. In nucleotides, the CDR3 is TGTGCCAGCTCACCATATAGGCGGGGGCGGAATGAGCAGTTCTTC. Its protein is CASSPYRRGRNEQFF.

The rearrangement uses TRBV6-2 or TRBV6-3 and TRBJ2-7, with unresolved D. The length of the CDR3 is 12 residues. In germline, CDR1 is MNHEY, CDR2 SVGEGT. Trimming stripped 3 bases from V and 2 bases from J, with 5 bases between. The CDR3 spells CASSYGPYEQYV. The CDR3 DNA reads TGTGCCAGCAGTTATGGGCCCTACGAGCAGTACGTC.

In this sample, this clonotype turned up a few times. This chain joins TRBV12-3 or TRBV12-4 and TRBJ2-4; 9 positions agree with TRBD2. This CDR3 spans 20 amino acids. After removal of 8 bases from V and 0 bases from J, the junction contained 20 bases not matched to a gene. DNA for the CDR3: TGTGCCAGCCGAGATCCTATCCCGGGACTAGCAATGTCAGCCAAAAACATTCAGTACTTC. It yields the protein CASRDPIPGLAMSAKNIQYF.

The gene calls are TRBV9 and TRBJ2-5; D is uncertain. Deletions cut 3 bases from V and 5 bases from J, with 11 bases between. Germline V lookup: CDR1 SGDLS, CDR2 YYNGEE. This CDR3 region has 13 residues. This chain's CDR3 is CASSAAGRETQYF. In DNA, the CDR3 is TGTGCCAGCAGCGCGGCAGGTCGGGAGACCCAGTACTTC.

The rearrangement uses TRBV7-2 and TRBJ1-1; TRBD1 matches at 10 bases. Germline CDR1 reads SGHTA; CDR2 reads FQGNSA. There are 16 residues in the CDR3. V gave up 3 bases and J gave up 0 bases; unmatched junction bases: 4. CDR3 nucleotides: TGTGCCAGCAGCTTCGCTGGGACAGGGGTGAACACTGAAGCTTTCTTT. Its translation is CASSFAGTGVNTEAFF.

This chain links TRBV11-2 with TRBJ2-5; D not resolved. Germline V gene lookup returns CDR1 SGHAT and CDR2 FQNNGV. This CDR3 contains 16 residues. V gave up 1 base and J gave up 4 bases, with 16 bases separating them. Written as DNA, the CDR3 is TGTGCCAGCAGCTTAGCCCCTTCTAGGACCGGAGAGACCCAGTACTTC. This encodes CASSLAPSRTGETQYF.

This clonotype has a handful of counts. The chain recombines TRBV7-9 with TRBJ2-6; the match to TRBD1 covers 10 bases. The CDR3 runs to 16 residues. Germline V gene lookup returns CDR1 SEHNR and CDR2 FQNEAQ (reference sequence). The trim removed 5 bases at V and 2 bases at J, leaving 3 bases unmatched. DNA for the CDR3: TGTGCCAGCAGCCGACAGGGGGCTCCTGGGGCCAACGTCCTGACTTTC. Translated, it gives CASSRQGAPGANVLTF.

J is TRBJ1-1 and V is TRBV19, with TRBD1 matching 9 bases. The CDR3 is 16 residues long. V trimming: 2 bases; J trimming: 4 bases; junction bases outside the gene matches: 8. In germline, CDR1 is LNHDA, CDR2 SQIVND (reference sequence). CDR3 bases: TGTGCCAGTAGTATATTGGGGACAGGGCCCGTCACTGAAGCTTTCTTT. Residues: CASSILGTGPVTEAFF.

This clonotype was counted many times. The rearrangement links TRBV7-2 to TRBJ2-5, with 10 nucleotides matching TRBD2. CDR3 size: 15 residues. Per germline, CDR1 SGHTA and CDR2 FQGNSA. V dropped 5 bases and J dropped 2; count of bases not matched to a gene: 5. CDR3 coding DNA: TGTGCCAGCAGCCCGGGGACTAGCGTACAAGAGACCCAGTACTTC. Translated, it gives CASSPGTSVQETQYF.

This clonotype was detected a few times. The chain's CDR3 is CSANGGGPDTQYF. The CDR3 DNA reads as TGCAGTGCAAACGGGGGCGGGCCAGATACGCAGTATTTT. The genes are TRBV20-1 and TRBJ2-3, with D perhaps matching TRBD1 or TRBD2 (6 bases each). V was shortened by 6 bases and J by 4 bases, with 14 bases between the two germline ends. The CDR3 sequence is 13 residues long. Looked up from germline, CDR1 is DFQATT and CDR2 is SNEGSKA (reference sequence).

This clonotype was counted a few times. The chain uses TRBV7-2 and TRBJ2-7; TRBD2 might be the D (5 bases). V dropped 2 bases and J dropped 4 bases, with 12 bases sitting between them. The CDR3 is 14 residues long. Germline V gene data show CDR1 as SGHTA and CDR2 as FQGNSA. The CDR3 reads CASSLLARAYEQYV. The CDR3 DNA reads TGTGCCAGCAGCTTACTAGCTCGGGCGTACGAGCAGTACGTC.

The rearrangement joins TRBV7-8 to TRBJ2-5, with D perhaps TRBD1 (5 bases). CDR3 length equals 16 residues. V was pared by 6 bases and J by 1 base, with 18 bases between. Germline lookup yields CDR1 SGHVS and CDR2 FQNEAQ. The CDR3 nucleotides read TGTGCCAGCAGTCCTTCTGACAGATACTCCCAAGAGACCCAGTACTTC. As protein: CASSPSDRYSQETQYF.

The table lists this clonotype with many counts. The CDR3 bases are TGTGCCAGCAGACGACAGAGCTCGGGTCCCTACGAGCAGTACTTC. The encoded protein is CASRRQSSGPYEQYF. This sequence joins TRBV12-3 or TRBV12-4 and TRBJ2-7; possible D gene TRBD1, 5 bases. Trimming took 6 bases from V and 2 from J, leaving 17 bases between them. The CDR3 is 15 amino acids.